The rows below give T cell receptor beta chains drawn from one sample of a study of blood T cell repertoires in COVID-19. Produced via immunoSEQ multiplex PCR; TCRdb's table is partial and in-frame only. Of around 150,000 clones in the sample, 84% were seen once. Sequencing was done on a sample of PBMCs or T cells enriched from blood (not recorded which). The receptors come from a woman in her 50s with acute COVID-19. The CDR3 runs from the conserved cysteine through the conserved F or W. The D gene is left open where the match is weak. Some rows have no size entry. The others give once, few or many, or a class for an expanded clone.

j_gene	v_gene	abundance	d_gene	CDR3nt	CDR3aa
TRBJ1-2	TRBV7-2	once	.	TGTGCCAGCAGCTTAGTAGCAGGGGCCCCTACCTATGGCTACACCTTC	CASSLVAGAPTYGYTF
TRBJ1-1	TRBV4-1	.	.	TGCGCCAGCAGCCAAGATGTGGGGACATTTGAAGCTTTCTTT	CASSQDVGTFEAFF
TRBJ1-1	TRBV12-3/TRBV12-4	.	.	TGTGCCAGCAGTTTATTGGGCTTTGAAGCTTTCTTT	CASSLLGFEAFF
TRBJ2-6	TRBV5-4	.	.	TGTGCCAGCAGAGAGGGGACTGGGAGCTCTGGGGCCAACGTCCTGACTTTC	CASREGTGSSGANVLTF
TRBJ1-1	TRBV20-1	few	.	TGCAGTGCTAGTCCCGGGGTAAACACTGAAGCTTTCTTT	CSASPGVNTEAFF
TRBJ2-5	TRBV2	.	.	TGTGCCAGCAGTGCCAGACTAGAGACGGAGACCCAGTACTTC	CASSARLETETQYF
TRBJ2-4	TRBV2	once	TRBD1	TGTGCCAGCACCGCAGGGGGCGCAGCCAAAAACATTCAGTACTTC	CASTAGGAAKNIQYF
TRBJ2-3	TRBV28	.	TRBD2	TGTGCCAGCAGGAGCGGGAGCGGAACAGATACGCAGTATTTT	CASRSGSGTDTQYF
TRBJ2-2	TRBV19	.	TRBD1	TGTGCCAGTAGGCCCCGGACAGGGGAAACCGGGGAGCTGTTTTTT	CASRPRTGETGELFF
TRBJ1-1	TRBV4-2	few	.	TGTGCCAGCAGCCAAGTTTCGGGAATAAAGACTGAAGCTTTCTTT	CASSQVSGIKTEAFF
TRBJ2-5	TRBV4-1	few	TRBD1	TGCGCCAGCAGCCGCGACAGGGTAGGGGAGACCCAGTACTTC	CASSRDRVGETQYF
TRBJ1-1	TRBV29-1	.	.	TGCAGCGCCGGGGTATACACTGAAGCTTTCTTT	CSAGVYTEAFF
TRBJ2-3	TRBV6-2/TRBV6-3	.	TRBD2	TGTGCCAGCAGCAGACTAGCGGGCCCGGTAACAGATACGCAGTATTTT	CASSRLAGPVTDTQYF
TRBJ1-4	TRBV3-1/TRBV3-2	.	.	TGTGCCAGCAGCCAATCCGACAAGTCTAATGAAAAACTGTTTTTT	CASSQSDKSNEKLFF
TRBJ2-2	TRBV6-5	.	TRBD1	TGTGCCAGCAGGGTGGACAGGGGTAACACCGGGGAGCTGTTTTTT	CASRVDRGNTGELFF